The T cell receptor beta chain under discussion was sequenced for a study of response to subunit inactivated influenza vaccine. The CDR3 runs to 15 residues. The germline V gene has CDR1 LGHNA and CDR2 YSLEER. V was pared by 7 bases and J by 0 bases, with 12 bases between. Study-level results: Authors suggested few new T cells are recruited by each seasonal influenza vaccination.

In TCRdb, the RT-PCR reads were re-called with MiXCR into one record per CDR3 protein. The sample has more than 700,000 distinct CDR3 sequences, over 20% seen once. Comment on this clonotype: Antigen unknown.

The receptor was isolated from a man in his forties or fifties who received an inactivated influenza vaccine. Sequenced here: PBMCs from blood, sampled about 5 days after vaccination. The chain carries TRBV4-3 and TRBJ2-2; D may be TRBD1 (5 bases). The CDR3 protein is CASNRQLPNTGELFF. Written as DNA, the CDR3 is TGCGCCAGCAACAGACAGCTCCCGAACACCGGGGAGCTGTTTTTT.